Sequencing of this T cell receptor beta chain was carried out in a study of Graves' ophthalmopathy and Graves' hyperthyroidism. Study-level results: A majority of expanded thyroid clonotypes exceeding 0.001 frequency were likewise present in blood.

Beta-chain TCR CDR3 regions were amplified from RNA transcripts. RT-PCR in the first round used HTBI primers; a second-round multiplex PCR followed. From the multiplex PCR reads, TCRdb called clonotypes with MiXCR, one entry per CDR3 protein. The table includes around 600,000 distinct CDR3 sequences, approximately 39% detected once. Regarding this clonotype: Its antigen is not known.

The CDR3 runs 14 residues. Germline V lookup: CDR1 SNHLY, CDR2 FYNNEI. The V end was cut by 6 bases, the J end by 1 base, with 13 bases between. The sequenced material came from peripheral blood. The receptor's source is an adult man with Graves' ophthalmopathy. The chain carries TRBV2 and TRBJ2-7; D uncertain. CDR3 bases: TGTGCCAGCAGCTCCCAGCTGAAGTCCTACGAGCAGTACTTC. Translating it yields CASSSQLKSYEQYF.